Below are 12 T cell receptor beta chains sequenced from a single sample in a study of T-cell reconstitution after alpha-beta-depleted transplantation in children. Unique molecular identifiers were used to barcode this TCRbeta library. One entry per CDR3 protein, called by TCRdb with MiXCR from the PCR reads. The sample includes approximately 300,000 distinct CDR3 sequences, roughly 11% of them seen just once. This sample comprised peripheral blood, obtained 180 days after TCRalphabeta/CD19-depleted stem cell transplant. These receptor sequences come from a male patient aged 2-15 years who had a stem cell transplant for chronic granulomatous disease, so the T cells may come from the graft donor.

There are many counts of this clonotype. The V call is TRBV12-5, the J call TRBJ2-3; 8 nucleotides match TRBD1. The length of the CDR3 is 14 residues. The J segment lost 5 bases and the V segment lost 5 bases, leaving 6 bases of the junction unmatched. Germline CDR1 and CDR2: LGHNT and FRNRAP. The CDR3 loop reads CASGPGQGLDTQYF. CDR3 DNA: TGTGCTAGTGGTCCAGGACAGGGTTTAGATACGCAGTATTTT.

This clonotype has a handful of counts. The chain links TRBV6-2 or TRBV6-3 to TRBJ1-1; 7 bases map to TRBD1. Germline V gene sequence: CDR1 MNHEY, CDR2 SVGEGT. V shed 5 bases, J shed 0 bases, and the junction held 9 bases outside the gene matches. CDR3 length: 16 amino acids. CDR3 loop: CASSPDRDWVNTEAFF. The CDR3 nucleotides read TGTGCCAGCAGTCCAGACAGGGATTGGGTGAACACTGAAGCTTTCTTT.

This clonotype has ten or more counts. V is TRBV20-1 and J is TRBJ2-1; no definite D call. Germline CDR1 DFQATT, CDR2 SNEGSKA (reference sequence). This CDR3 contains 20 residues. V was pared by 3 bases and J by 6 bases, with 33 bases between. CDR3 region: CSARGPLRTTALRVVNEQFF. CDR3 nucleotides: TGCAGTGCTAGGGGTCCCCTAAGAACCACAGCTTTACGTGTAGTCAATGAGCAGTTCTTC.

This clonotype was observed once. A single base separates this from a much larger clone, so it may be a read error. The chain is built from TRBV7-2 and TRBJ2-5; D uncertain. Germline V gives CDR1 SGHTA, CDR2 FQGNSA. The CDR3 is 15 amino acids. CDR3 in DNA: TGTGCCAGCAGCTTAGCGCATCCCAGACAAGAGGCCCAGTACTTC. This sequence encodes CASSLAHPRQEAQYF. Looking up the rest from reference TRBV7-2 and TRBJ2-5 gives the full variable domain: GAGVSQSPSNKVTEKGKDVELRCDPISGHTALYWYRQSLGQGLEFLIYFQGNSAPDKSGLPSDRFSAERTGGSVSTLTIQRTQQEDSAVYLCASSLAHPRQEAQYFGPGTRLLVL.

This clonotype was seen many times. The CDR3 DNA reads as TGCGCCAGCAGCTTGGTTCGGGACACCGGGGAGCTGTTTTTT. Amino acids: CASSLVRDTGELFF. This chain joins TRBV5-1 and TRBJ2-2; D is ambiguous. V was trimmed by 0 bases and J by 3 bases, leaving 6 bases between them. This CDR3 has 14 amino acids. Per germline, CDR1 SGHRS and CDR2 YFSETQ. The entire variable domain, with the rest obtained from reference TRBV5-1 and TRBJ2-2, is as follows: KAGVTQTPRYLIKTRGQQVTLSCSPISGHRSVSWYQQTPGQGLQFLFEYFSETQRNKGNFPGRFSGRQFSNSRSEMNVSTLELGDSALYLCASSLVRDTGELFFGEGSRLTVL.

This clonotype was recorded at least ten times. The chain is built from TRBV29-1 and TRBJ2-7, with D possibly TRBD1 on 6 matching bases. This CDR3 has 14 amino acids. V was trimmed by 4 bases and J by 10 bases, leaving 23 bases between them. Germline CDR1 reads SQVTM; CDR2 reads ANQGSEA. The CDR3 reads CSVVQGEGSHPQYF. CDR3 DNA: TGCAGCGTTGTACAGGGAGAGGGTAGCCACCCACAGTACTTC.

This clonotype was found many times. The DNA of the CDR3 is TGTGCCAGCACCACGCGGGGGGCTAAATCTACGCAGTATTTT. Translated: CASTTRGAKSTQYF. V is TRBV6-2 or TRBV6-3 and J is TRBJ2-3, with 8 bases matching TRBD2. The CDR3 runs to 14 residues. V trimming: 7 bases; J trimming: 8 bases; junction bases outside the gene matches: 11. From germline, CDR1 is MNHEY and CDR2 SVGEGT.

This clonotype was detected ten times or more. V and J are TRBV20-1 and TRBJ1-6; a weak D match, TRBD1 (6 bases). CDR3 length: 13 amino acids. Germline V gene lookup returns CDR1 DFQATT and CDR2 SNEGSKA (reference sequence). The ends were cut back, 6 bases at V and 7 bases at J, with 13 bases in the middle. In DNA form, the CDR3 reads TGCAGTGCCTTTGACAGGACAAATTCACCCCTCCACTTT. Translation: CSAFDRTNSPLHF.

This clonotype was picked up many times. The V gene is TRBV29-1, the J gene TRBJ1-5, with D unresolved. Germline lookup yields CDR1 SQVTM and CDR2 ANQGSEA. The CDR3 length is 12 residues. Trimming cost V 4 bases and J 3 bases, with 7 bases left between them. CDR3 in DNA: TGCAGCGTTGGAGCCCACAATCAGCCCCAGCATTTT. It codes for CSVGAHNQPQHF. Full variable domain (rest looked up from reference TRBV29-1 and TRBJ1-5): SAVISQKPSRDICQRGTSLTIQCQVDSQVTMMFWYRQQPGQSLTLIATANQGSEATYESGFVIDKFPISRPNLTFSTLTVSNMSPEDSSIYLCSVGAHNQPQHFGDGTRLSIL.

This clonotype has ten or more counts. The chain couples TRBV4-2 to TRBJ1-2, with D perhaps matching TRBD1 (6 bases). Trimming removed 1 base from V and 4 bases from J, with 13 bases in between. The CDR3 extends over 15 amino acids. Germline V gives CDR1 LGHNA, CDR2 YNFKEQ. The CDR3 reads CASSQADSDLYGYTF. The CDR3 bases are TGTGCCAGCAGCCAAGCGGACAGCGACCTCTATGGCTACACCTTC.

Concerning this clonotype: With a much larger clone just one base away, this may be a read error. The DNA of the CDR3 is TGTGTCAGCAGTATGGAGGGGGCTCACATTTACGAGCAGTACTTC. It is translated as CVSSMEGAHIYEQYF. The gene calls are TRBV7-9 and TRBJ2-7; D is possibly TRBD1 (7 bases). Germline lookup yields CDR1 SEHNR and CDR2 FQNEAQ (reference sequence). CDR3 length equals 15 residues.

This clonotype was detected ten times or more. The chain has TRBV10-3 and TRBJ2-7; D unclear. V gave up 4 bases and J gave up 2 bases, with 12 bases separating them. This CDR3 spans 14 amino acids. Germline assignment: CDR1 ENHRY and CDR2 SYGVKD. CDR3 DNA: TGTGCCATCAGTGCAGGCTCCTTGGCCTACGAGCAGTACTTC. Protein product: CAISAGSLAYEQYF.